Detailed here is one T cell receptor (beta chain). The antigen it binds to is not known. No base quality information exists; no much larger clone differs at one position. These data come from a study of blood T cell repertoires in COVID-19 (dated by TCRdb to about 2020). General notes on the study: Samples covering the acute and convalescent phases of COVID-19 were provided by collaborators in the United States, Italy and Spain. Subjects who had been exposed to COVID-19, were actively infected with it, or had recovered from it provided the deeply sampled blood TCRbeta repertoires that made up the dataset. A freely available public database, intended as a resource for researchers studying the immune response to SARS-CoV-2, is where the repertoires were released. Nearly every sample came with metadata listing a de-identified subject ID, COVID-19 status, age in years and sex. The samples were drawn from two sources: the first 160 participants of the ongoing ImmuneRACE study, and over 950 subjects contributed by 6 global collaborators. The prospective study material was composed of cDNA or gDNA derived from T cells, B-cell-depleted T cells, or PBMCs. HLA class I and class II types, where available, came from metadata supplied by the sample provider rather than from assay-based typing. Here is what the overall study found, with its caveats: The amount of clinical and demographic metadata varied by source and participant and was provided uncurated.

V is shortened by 0 bases, J by 4 bases, and the region joining them spans 11 bases. As encoded in the germline V gene, CDR1 is SNHLY while CDR2 is FYNNEI. The CDR3 holds 15 amino acids from the cysteine to the phenylalanine. Only the CDR3 portion is preserved as DNA: 45 bases, with reading frame beginning at the first base. TCRbeta CDR3 regions were amplified from genomic DNA by means of the immunoSEQ Assay, a bias-controlled multiplex PCR. Per the authors' processing: Within the assay, amplification of reference gene primers was used to estimate how many nucleated cells each sample contained. Sequence reads were collapsed and filtered to measure the absolute abundance of every unique TCRbeta CDR3 rearrangement. For each sample, productive Simpson clonality was calculated as the square root of Simpson's diversity index across productive rearrangements. TCRdb stores this immuneACCESS table with in-frame sequences only. Part of the clones is absent; in the studies checked, under half of the shortfall reflects unresolved V genes, and no reason is known for the rest. V, J and clone size derive from that table, while D and trimming were established from the DNA sequence. Recorded for this sample are under 200,000 clones; about 85% of them occurred a single time. Jointly, the top ten make up under 8.5% of the sample.

One collaborating source in Seattle enrolled patients while the patients were actively infected and followed the patients over time throughout the course of disease. Each collaborating institution followed its own protocols to collect whole blood in K2EDTA tubes. For TCRbeta analysis, collaborators shipped samples in one of three forms: frozen whole blood, isolated PBMCs, or DNA extracted from either of those sample types. This receptor was taken from a woman aged 55-75 years with COVID-19, enrolled during active disease. The material sequenced was peripheral blood. The sequence is built from TRBV2 and TRBJ2-3; perhaps TRBD2 is the D gene, with 6 bases matching. In nucleotide form, the sequence is TGTGCCAGCAGTGAAGCGCTTCGGGGGTCAGATACGCAGTATTTT. Translated, it gives CASSEALRGSDTQYF.